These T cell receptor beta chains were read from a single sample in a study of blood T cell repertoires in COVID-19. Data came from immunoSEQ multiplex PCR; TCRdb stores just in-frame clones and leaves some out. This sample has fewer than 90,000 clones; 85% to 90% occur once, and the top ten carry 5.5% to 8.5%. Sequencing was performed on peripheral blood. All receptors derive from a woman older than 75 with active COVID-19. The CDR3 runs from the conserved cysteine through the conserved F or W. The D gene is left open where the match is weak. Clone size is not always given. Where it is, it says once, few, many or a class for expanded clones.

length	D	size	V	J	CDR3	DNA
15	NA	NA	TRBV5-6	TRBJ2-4	CASSWRHGAKNIQYF	TGTGCCAGCAGCTGGAGGCACGGAGCCAAAAACATTCAGTACTTC
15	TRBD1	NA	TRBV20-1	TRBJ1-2	CSAIEPKQGAHGYTF	TGCAGTGCTATTGAACCTAAACAGGGGGCCCATGGCTACACCTTC
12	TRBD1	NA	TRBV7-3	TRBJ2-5	CASRQGLETQYF	TGTGCCAGCCGACAGGGGCTCGAGACCCAGTACTTC
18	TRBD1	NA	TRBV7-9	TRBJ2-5	CASSSTMTDRGPQETQYF	TGTGCCAGCAGCTCAACGATGACAGACAGGGGGCCCCAAGAGACCCAGTACTTC
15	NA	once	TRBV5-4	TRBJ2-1	CASSFPRASYNEQFF	TGTGCCAGCAGCTTCCCGAGGGCATCCTACAATGAGCAGTTCTTC
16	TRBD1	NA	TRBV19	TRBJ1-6	CASSMHRQGQNSPLHF	TGTGCCAGTAGTATGCACCGACAGGGACAGAATTCACCCCTCCACTTT
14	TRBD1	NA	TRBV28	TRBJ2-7	CASRLTGMSYEQYF	TGTGCCAGCAGACTGACAGGGATGTCCTACGAGCAGTACTTC
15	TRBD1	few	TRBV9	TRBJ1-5	CASSQEGASHQPQHF	TGTGCCAGCAGCCAGGAGGGGGCATCGCATCAGCCCCAGCATTTT
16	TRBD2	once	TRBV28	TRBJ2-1	CASWTSGGGRDNEQFF	TGTGCCAGCTGGACTTCCGGGGGGGGAAGGGACAATGAGCAGTTCTTC
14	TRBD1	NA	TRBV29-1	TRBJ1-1	CSVVISGTGAEAFF	TGCAGCGTTGTCATTAGTGGGACAGGCGCTGAAGCTTTCTTT
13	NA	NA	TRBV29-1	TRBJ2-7	CSVGRGGTYEQYF	TGCAGCGTTGGCCGCGGCGGAACCTACGAGCAGTACTTC
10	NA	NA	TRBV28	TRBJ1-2	CASSSPGYTF	TGTGCCAGCAGTTCTCCCGGCTACACCTTC
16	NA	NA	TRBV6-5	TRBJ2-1	CASSYRSGVGYNEQFF	TGTGCCAGCAGTTACCGGTCGGGAGTGGGCTACAATGAGCAGTTCTTC
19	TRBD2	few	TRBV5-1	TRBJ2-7	CASSTGGSSVLSRPYEQYF	TGCGCCAGCAGCACCGGCGGGAGTTCGGTCTTGTCCCGGCCCTACGAGCAGTACTTC
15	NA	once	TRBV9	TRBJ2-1	CASSVETHNYNEQFF	TGTGCCAGCAGCGTGGAGACGCATAACTACAATGAGCAGTTCTTC
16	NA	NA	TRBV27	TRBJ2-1	CASSLEGQAIYNEQFF	TGTGCCAGCAGTTTAGAGGGCCAAGCTATCTACAATGAGCAGTTCTTC
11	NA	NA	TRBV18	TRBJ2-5	CASSRQETQYF	TGTGCCAGCTCGCGACAAGAGACCCAGTACTTC
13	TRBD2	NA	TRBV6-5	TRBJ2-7	CASNLGTSYEQYF	TGTGCCAGCAACCTCGGGACTAGCTACGAGCAGTACTTC
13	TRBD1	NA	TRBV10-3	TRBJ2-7	CAIRGQLFYEQYF	TGTGCCATCAGGGGACAGCTCTTCTACGAGCAGTACTTC
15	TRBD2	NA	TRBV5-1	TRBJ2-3	CASNTGLAGPDTQYF	TGCGCCAGCAACACGGGACTAGCGGGTCCAGATACGCAGTATTTT
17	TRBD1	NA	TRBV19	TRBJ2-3	CASRPTPGQGPVDTQYF	TGTGCCAGTAGGCCAACTCCGGGACAGGGGCCGGTAGATACGCAGTATTTT
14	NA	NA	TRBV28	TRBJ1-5	CASSLSPGGQPQHF	TGTGCCAGCAGTTTAAGTCCAGGAGGGCAGCCCCAGCATTTT
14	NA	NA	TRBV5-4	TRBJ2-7	CASSYSGTRYEQYF	TGTGCCAGCAGCTACTCCGGGACTCGCTACGAGCAGTACTTC
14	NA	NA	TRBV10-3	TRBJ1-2	CATRAGGSNYGYTF	TGTGCCACCAGGGCCGGGGGTTCAAACTATGGCTACACCTTC
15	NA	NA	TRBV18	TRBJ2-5	CASSPYVSDQETQYF	TGTGCCAGCTCACCTTACGTATCGGACCAAGAGACCCAGTACTTC
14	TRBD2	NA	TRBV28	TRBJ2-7	CASNQPGLSYEQYF	TGTGCCAGCAATCAACCGGGACTATCCTACGAGCAGTACTTC
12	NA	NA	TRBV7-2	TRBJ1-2	CASSRGGYGYTF	TGTGCCAGCAGCCGGGGGGGGTATGGCTACACCTTC
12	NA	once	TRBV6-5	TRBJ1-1	CATREGDTEAFF	TGTGCCACCCGGGAGGGGGACACTGAAGCTTTCTTT
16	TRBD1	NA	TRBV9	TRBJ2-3	CASSVFGTGGTDTQYF	TGTGCCAGCAGCGTCTTTGGGACAGGGGGGACAGATACGCAGTATTTT
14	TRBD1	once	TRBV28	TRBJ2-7	CASSPTTGSYEQYF	TGTGCCAGCAGTCCCACGACAGGGTCCTACGAGCAGTACTTC
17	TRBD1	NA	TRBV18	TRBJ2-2	CASSQQAQGAGSGELFF	TGTGCCAGCTCTCAACAGGCCCAGGGGGCCGGGTCCGGGGAGCTGTTTTTT
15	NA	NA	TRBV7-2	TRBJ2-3	CASSLFAASTDTQYF	TGTGCCAGCAGCTTATTTGCGGCCAGCACAGATACGCAGTATTTT
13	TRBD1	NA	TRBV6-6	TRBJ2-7	CASIPGQGHEQYF	TGTGCCAGCATTCCGGGACAGGGCCACGAGCAGTACTTC
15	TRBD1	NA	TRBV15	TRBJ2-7	CATSRDPGQGHEQYF	TGTGCCACCAGCAGAGATCCCGGACAGGGCCACGAGCAGTACTTC
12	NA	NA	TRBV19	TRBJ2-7	CASSGALLEQYF	TGTGCCAGTAGTGGGGCCCTTCTGGAGCAGTACTTC
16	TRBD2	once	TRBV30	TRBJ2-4	CAWSRLAGVVKNIQYF	TGTGCCTGGAGTAGGTTAGCGGGAGTGGTCAAAAACATTCAGTACTTC
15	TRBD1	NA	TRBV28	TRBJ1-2	CASSLRPDRAGGYTF	TGTGCCAGCAGTTTACGCCCGGACAGGGCTGGTGGCTACACCTTC
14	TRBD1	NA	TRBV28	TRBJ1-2	CASSFWGQGSGYTF	TGTGCCAGCAGTTTCTGGGGACAGGGAAGCGGCTACACCTTC
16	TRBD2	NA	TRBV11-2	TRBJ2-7	CASSRSGTSGLREQYF	TGTGCCAGCAGCAGAAGCGGGACTAGCGGGCTCAGGGAGCAGTACTTC
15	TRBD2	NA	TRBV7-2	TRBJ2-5	CASSLVGGRAWSQYF	TGTGCCAGCAGCTTAGTTGGCGGGAGAGCCTGGTCCCAGTACTTC
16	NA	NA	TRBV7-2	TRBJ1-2	CASSLGGAVPNYGYTF	TGTGCCAGCAGCTTAGGGGGCGCGGTGCCGAACTATGGCTACACCTTC
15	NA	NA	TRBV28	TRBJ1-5	CASTQTGFVIQPQHF	TGTGCCAGCACTCAAACGGGGTTTGTTATTCAGCCCCAGCATTTT
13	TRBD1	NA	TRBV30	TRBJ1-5	CAWGTGTEQPQHF	TGTGCCTGGGGGACAGGGACTGAACAGCCCCAGCATTTT
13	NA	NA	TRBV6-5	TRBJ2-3	CASSDTRGDTQYF	TGTGCCAGCAGCGACACCAGGGGAGATACGCAGTATTTT
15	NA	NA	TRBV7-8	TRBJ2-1	CASSLRRATYNEQFF	TGTGCCAGCAGCTTACGGAGGGCCACCTACAATGAGCAGTTCTTC
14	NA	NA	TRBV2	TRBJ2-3	CASSELLTTDTQYF	TGTGCCAGCAGTGAGTTGCTAACCACAGATACGCAGTATTTT
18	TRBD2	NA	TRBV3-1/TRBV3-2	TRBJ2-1	CASSHLRPPGLAGNEQFF	TGTGCCAGCAGCCACCTCAGGCCCCCGGGACTAGCAGGGAATGAGCAGTTCTTC
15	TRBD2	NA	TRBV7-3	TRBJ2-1	CASSSPAGADNEQFF	TGTGCCAGCAGCAGCCCAGCGGGGGCGGACAATGAGCAGTTCTTC
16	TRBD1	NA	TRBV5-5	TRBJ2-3	CASSWEGTGATDTQYF	TGTGCCAGCAGCTGGGAAGGGACAGGTGCCACAGATACGCAGTATTTT
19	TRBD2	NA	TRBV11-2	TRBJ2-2	CASSLRGSGRASGTGELFF	TGTGCCAGCAGCTTAAGGGGTAGCGGGAGGGCCTCGGGCACCGGGGAGCTGTTTTTT
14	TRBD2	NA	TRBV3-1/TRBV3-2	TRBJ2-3	CASSQSTSGDTQYF	TGTGCCAGCAGCCAATCTACTAGCGGGGATACGCAGTATTTT
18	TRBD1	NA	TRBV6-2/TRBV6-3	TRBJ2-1	CASSYGDGTGALYNEQFF	TGTGCCAGCAGTTACGGTGATGGGACAGGCGCCCTCTACAATGAGCAGTTCTTC
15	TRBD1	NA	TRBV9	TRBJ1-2	CASSVVATGDYGYTF	TGTGCCAGCAGCGTAGTAGCGACAGGGGACTATGGCTACACCTTC
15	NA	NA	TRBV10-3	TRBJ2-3	CAISPRGVNTDTQYF	TGTGCCATCAGTCCCCGGGGTGTTAACACAGATACGCAGTATTTT
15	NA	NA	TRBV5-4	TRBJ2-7	CASSTPTGPPYEQYF	TGTGCCAGCAGCACCCCGACAGGTCCCCCCTACGAGCAGTACTTC